This T cell receptor (beta chain) was documented in a study of blood T cell repertoires in COVID-19. The wider study: The United States, Italy and Spain provided the acute and convalescent COVID-19 samples.

Here immunoSEQ multiplex PCR was the method, and the copy in TCRdb shows in-frame clones only, minus some. The table has 250,000 to 350,000 clones, just over 85% seen once. V was pared by 1 base and J by 4 bases, with 11 bases between. Germline lookup yields CDR1 GTSNPN and CDR2 SVGIG (reference sequence). The CDR3 is 14 residues long. The sequenced material came from peripheral blood. The chain carries TRBV30 and TRBJ1-5; D unclear. The receptor was derived from a woman aged 25-40 years with active or convalescent COVID-19. The DNA for the CDR3 is TGTGCCTGGAGTGAACGTCCGACAAATCAGCCCCAGCATTTT. Residues: CAWSERPTNQPQHF.